One sample yielded the 30 T cell receptor beta chains listed below, sequenced in a study of blood T cell repertoires in COVID-19. Assay used: immunoSEQ multiplex PCR; TCRdb lists only in-frame clones, some missing. Of 200,000 to 300,000 clones listed, roughly 88% are singletons. The specimen was PBMCs or T cells enriched from blood (not recorded which). These receptors all stem from a middle-aged woman with acute COVID-19.

J is TRBJ1-2 and V is TRBV10-3, with 7 bases fitting TRBD1. Looked up from germline, CDR1 is ENHRY and CDR2 is SYGVKD. V was clipped by 10 bases and J by 3 bases; unmatched bases: 8. This CDR3 has 13 amino acids. The CDR3 loop is CATRGGTDYGYTF. The CDR3 DNA reads TGTGCCACCAGGGGGGGGACGGACTATGGCTACACCTTC.

The sample holds one count of this clone. This rearrangement joins TRBV23-1 to TRBJ1-2; D remains unclear. TRBV23-1 is identified as an open reading frame with a role that is uncertain. The CDR3 covers 15 residues. The germline V and J ends were trimmed by 0 bases and 1 base, with 9 bases remaining between them. The CDR3 sequence: CASSQSGGSNYGYTF. Written as DNA, the CDR3 is TGCGCCAGCAGTCAATCAGGAGGCAGTAACTATGGCTACACCTTC.

The chain recombines TRBV7-2 with TRBJ2-5; D uncertain. CDR3 size: 15 residues. Germline loops: CDR1 SGHTA, CDR2 FQGNSA. Trimming left V 1 base short and J 2 bases short, with 11 bases between. The chain's CDR3 is CASSLVVSRQETQYF. DNA for the CDR3: TGTGCCAGCAGCTTAGTTGTTAGCCGGCAAGAGACCCAGTACTTC.

This chain joins TRBV9 and TRBJ1-2; the D is unclear. The CDR3 is 16 residues long. Trimming shortened V by 0 bases and J by 5 bases, and 17 bases separated the two germline ends. Germline V gives CDR1 SGDLS, CDR2 YYNGEE. The CDR3 sequence is CASSVEPTAAGYGYTF. The CDR3 DNA reads as TGTGCCAGCAGCGTAGAGCCGACGGCAGCCGGGTATGGCTACACCTTC. The full variable domain, completed using reference TRBV9 and TRBJ1-2, is DSGVTQTPKHLITATGQRVTLRCSPRSGDLSVYWYQQSLDQGLQFLIQYYNGEERAKGNILERFSAQQFPDLHSELNLSSLELGDSALYFCASSVEPTAAGYGYTFGSGTRLTVV.

V is TRBV6-5 and J is TRBJ2-7; 7 bases line up with TRBD2. V dropped 5 bases and J dropped 3; count of bases not matched to a gene: 7. Germline V gives CDR1 MNHEY, CDR2 SVGAGI. The CDR3 runs to 14 residues. CDR3 protein: CASSQTSANYEQYV. The CDR3 DNA is TGTGCCAGCAGTCAAACTAGCGCAAACTACGAGCAGTACGTC.

This clone was counted a single time. The chain joins TRBV19 to TRBJ2-2; D is possibly TRBD1 (5 bases). Trimming stripped 7 bases from V and 9 bases from J, with 21 bases between. This CDR3 region has 15 residues. Per germline, CDR1 LNHDA and CDR2 SQIVND (reference sequence). CDR3 bases: TGTGCCAGTAAACAGGTCTTCACCCTAGGCCGGGAGCTGTTTTTT. Translation gives CASKQVFTLGRELFF.

The gene calls are TRBV6-5 and TRBJ2-1, with 13 bases matching TRBD2. CDR1 and CDR2 from the germline V gene are MNHEY and SVGAGI. The V and J ends lost 6 bases and 7 bases, in that order; junction bases with no gene match: 6. The length of the CDR3 is 15 residues. The CDR3, as DNA: TGTGCCAGCAGGACGGGACTAGCGGGGAGGAATGAGCAGTTCTTC. Its protein product is CASRTGLAGRNEQFF.

The chain recombines TRBV30 with TRBJ2-1; 9 positions match TRBD1. There are 15 residues in the CDR3. Looked up from germline, CDR1 is GTSNPN and CDR2 is SVGIG (reference sequence). The trim removed 3 bases at V and 4 bases at J, leaving 7 bases unmatched. CDR3 DNA sequence: TGTGCCTGGAGCATAGGGACAGGGCTGTACAATGAGCAGTTCTTC. Residues: CAWSIGTGLYNEQFF. Combining the CDR3 with reference TRBV30 and TRBJ2-1 gives the whole variable domain SQTIHQWPATLVQPVGSPLSLECTVEGTSNPNLYWYRQAAGRGLQLLFYSVGIGQISSEVPQNLSASRPQDRQFILSSKKLLLSDSGFYLCAWSIGTGLYNEQFFGPGTRLTVL.

The DNA of the CDR3 is TGTGCCAGCAGCGGGACTAGCGGGGGGTCCAATGAGCAGTTCTTC. It yields the protein CASSGTSGGSNEQFF. The rearrangement joins TRBV2 to TRBJ2-1; TRBD2 matches at 15 bases. The CDR3 is 15 residues long. Germline-derived CDR1 and CDR2 are SNHLY and FYNNEI. V was clipped by 6 bases and J by 6 bases; unmatched bases: 3.

The chain is built from TRBV5-6 and TRBJ2-2; 13 bases are a match to TRBD2. Per germline, CDR1 SGHDT and CDR2 YYEEEE. The CDR3 is 16 residues long. V trimming: 8 bases; J trimming: 4 bases; junction bases outside the gene matches: 8. The CDR3 loop is CASRLAGGGGTGELFF. CDR3 DNA sequence: TGTGCCAGTCGACTAGCGGGAGGTGGGGGCACCGGGGAGCTGTTTTTT. Full variable domain (rest looked up from reference TRBV5-6 and TRBJ2-2): DAGVTQSPTHLIKTRGQQVTLRCSPKSGHDTVSWYQQALGQGPQFIFQYYEEEERQRGNFPDRFSGHQFPNYSSELNVNALLLGDSALYLCASRLAGGGGTGELFFGEGSRLTVL.

The CDR3 sequence: CASSPRGGGYGYTF. The CDR3 nucleotides are TGTGCCAGCAGCCCGAGAGGGGGGGGCTATGGCTACACCTTC. The chain carries TRBV7-2 and TRBJ1-2; possibly TRBD1 for D (6 bases). CDR3 length: 14 amino acids. Trimming removed 5 bases from V and 4 bases from J, with 14 bases in between. Germline V gene lookup returns CDR1 SGHTA and CDR2 FQGNSA.

This chain uses TRBV4-3 with TRBJ2-3, with D tentatively TRBD1 (6 bases). CDR3 length equals 14 residues. Trimming shortened V by 1 base and J by 2 bases, and 7 bases separated the two germline ends. The germline gives CDR1 LGHNA, CDR2 YSLEER. The CDR3 DNA reads TGCGCCAGCAGCCAAGGGGACATCACAGATACGCAGTATTTT. The encoded protein is CASSQGDITDTQYF.

This chain connects TRBV28 to TRBJ1-5; D is perhaps TRBD1 (5 bases). Germline V CDR1 and CDR2: MDHEN, SYDVKM. The germline V and J ends were trimmed by 2 bases and 6 bases, with 11 bases remaining between them. The length of the CDR3 is 14 residues. The CDR3 DNA reads TGTGCCAGCAGTTTACAGGGCGGCGTTCAGCCCCAGCATTTT. It encodes CASSLQGGVQPQHF.

This rearrangement joins TRBV11-2 to TRBJ2-1; no definite D call. V dropped 5 bases and J dropped 11 bases, with 16 bases sitting between them. The CDR3 consists of 13 residues. The V gene's germline CDR1 is SGHAT and CDR2 FQNNGV. The CDR3 DNA sequence: TGTGCCAGCAGCCCAAGCCCAGGCTTCCAGCAGTTCTTC. This gives the protein CASSPSPGFQQFF.

CDR3 amino acids: CASSLVDYEQYF. CDR3 DNA: TGTGCCAGCAGCTTAGTAGACTACGAGCAGTACTTC. This chain uses TRBV7-2 with TRBJ2-7; D remains ambiguous. With 1 base removed from V and 3 bases from J, the gap between germline ends came to 4 bases. Germline lookup yields CDR1 SGHTA and CDR2 FQGNSA. The CDR3 is 12 amino acids.

The chain is built from TRBV7-6 and TRBJ2-2; D unclear. The germline V and J ends were trimmed by 5 bases and 0 bases, with 10 bases remaining between them. Germline CDR1 reads SGHVS; CDR2 reads FNYEAQ. The CDR3 sequence is 15 residues long. CDR3 residues: CASSDTHTNTGELFF. DNA for the CDR3: TGTGCCAGCAGCGACACACATACGAACACCGGGGAGCTGTTTTTT.

The genes are TRBV7-2 and TRBJ1-2; 11 bases align to TRBD1. The CDR3 is 14 amino acids. Looked up from germline, CDR1 is SGHTA and CDR2 is FQGNSA. V was clipped by 0 bases and J by 8 bases; unmatched bases: 2. The CDR3 DNA follows: TGTGCCAGCAGCTTAGCGGGGACAGGGGGAGGCTACACCTTC. It is translated as CASSLAGTGGGYTF.

The rearrangement uses TRBV5-4 and TRBJ1-5, with TRBD1 matching over 7 bases. Germline trimming cut 0 bases from V and 6 bases from J; bases unmatched to any gene: 6. The CDR3 is 15 residues long. Germline V gene lookup returns CDR1 SGHNT and CDR2 YYREEE (reference sequence). DNA for the CDR3: TGTGCCAGCAGCTTGGGACAGGGAGAACGTCAGCCCCAGCATTTT. Its protein product is CASSLGQGERQPQHF.

V is TRBV10-2 and J is TRBJ1-3, with D possibly TRBD1 on 6 matching bases. The CDR3 spans 16 residues. The germline V and J ends were trimmed by 2 bases and 4 bases, with 15 bases remaining between them. Germline-derived CDR1 and CDR2 are WSHSY and SAAADI. The CDR3 here is CASSEHMGAEGNTIYF. CDR3 DNA: TGCGCCAGCAGTGAGCATATGGGGGCAGAAGGAAACACCATATATTTT.

In its sample, this clone was seen once. V is TRBV24-1 and J is TRBJ2-1; D might be TRBD1 (6 bases). CDR1 is KGHDR and CDR2 is SFDVKD in the germline V gene. The CDR3 consists of 15 residues. Trimming stripped 0 bases from V and 8 bases from J, with 13 bases between. CDR3 region: CATSDLRQVGDEQFF. CDR3 nucleotide sequence: TGTGCCACCAGTGATTTGCGACAGGTCGGGGATGAGCAGTTCTTC.

The chain uses TRBV5-6 and TRBJ1-1, with a possible D match to TRBD1 (6 bases). V lost 1 base and J lost 1, with 11 bases in between. The germline gives CDR1 SGHDT, CDR2 YYEEEE. The length of the CDR3 is 15 residues. The CDR3 region is CASSLLMTGNTEAFF. CDR3 bases: TGTGCCAGCAGCTTGTTAATGACAGGGAACACTGAAGCTTTCTTT.

The chain carries TRBV18 and TRBJ1-5, with 10 bases lining up with TRBD1. The CDR3 has 16 residues. The ends lost 0 bases at V and 5 bases at J; junction bases unmatched: 4. Germline-derived CDR1 and CDR2 are KGHSH and LQKENI. CDR3 amino acids: CASSPPPGQGYQPQHF. The CDR3 DNA sequence: TGTGCCAGCTCACCACCTCCGGGACAGGGGTATCAGCCCCAGCATTTT. Using reference TRBV18 and TRBJ1-5 for the parts outside the CDR3, the full variable domain is NAGVMQNPRHLVRRRGQEARLRCSPMKGHSHVYWYRQLPEEGLKFMVYLQKENIIDESGMPKERFSAEFPKEGPSILRIQQVVRGDSAAYFCASSPPPGQGYQPQHFGDGTRLSIL.

The chain employs TRBV15 and TRBJ1-4, with 7 bases aligning to TRBD1. Germline trimming cut 8 bases from V and 4 bases from J; bases unmatched to any gene: 7. The CDR3 covers 14 residues. Germline V gene lookup returns CDR1 LNHNV and CDR2 YYDKDF (reference sequence). CDR3 residues: CATGRGGNNEKLFF. For the CDR3, the DNA is TGTGCCACCGGTCGAGGGGGCAATAATGAAAAACTGTTTTTT.

V usage is TRBV18 and J usage is TRBJ2-2; D possibly corresponds to TRBD2 (7 bases). The germline V and J ends were trimmed by 4 bases and 2 bases, with 14 bases remaining between them. Germline V lookup: CDR1 KGHSH, CDR2 LQKENI. The CDR3 totals 16 residues. DNA for the CDR3: TGTGCCAGCTCACAAAGGGGGGGCGCCAACACCGGGGAGCTGTTTTTT. Translated, it gives CASSQRGGANTGELFF. Together with reference TRBV18 and TRBJ2-2, the CDR3 gives the full variable domain: NAGVMQNPRHLVRRRGQEARLRCSPMKGHSHVYWYRQLPEEGLKFMVYLQKENIIDESGMPKERFSAEFPKEGPSILRIQQVVRGDSAAYFCASSQRGGANTGELFFGEGSRLTVL.

The chain uses TRBV5-5 and TRBJ2-7; the D is unclear. CDR1 and CDR2 from the germline V gene are SGHKS and YYEKEE (reference sequence). The germline V and J ends were trimmed by 4 bases and 0 bases, with 11 bases remaining between them. CDR3 size: 14 residues. The CDR3 DNA follows: TGTGCCAGCAGCACGACTGCCTTCTCCTACGAGCAGTACTTC. Protein product: CASSTTAFSYEQYF.

This clone has just one count. The CDR3 DNA reads as TGCAGCGTGCGGGGACAGGGAGTCTATGGCTACACCTTC. Its protein is CSVRGQGVYGYTF. The chain combines TRBV29-1 with TRBJ1-2; TRBD1 matches 9 bases. J gave up 4 bases and V 6 bases, and 6 bases lay outside the gene matches. CDR1 and CDR2 (germline): SQVTM, ANQGSEA. This CDR3 region has 13 residues.

The chain couples TRBV5-1 to TRBJ2-2; TRBD1 aligns across 12 bases. The V segment lost 4 bases and the J segment 0 bases; nucleotides outside the gene matches: 7. This CDR3 is built from 18 residues. Germline V gene lookup returns CDR1 SGHRS and CDR2 YFSETQ. The CDR3 DNA reads TGCGCCAGCAGCCCGTGGGGGACAGGGGGCGCGAACACCGGGGAGCTGTTTTTT. Its translation: CASSPWGTGGANTGELFF.

The chain carries TRBV27 and TRBJ1-2; a possible D gene is TRBD1 (6 bases). Trimming removed 0 bases from V and 4 bases from J, with 12 bases in between. CDR1 is MNHEY, CDR2 SMNVEV, per germline (reference sequence). The CDR3 runs 15 residues. CDR3 nucleotides: TGTGCCAGCAGTTTATCGCCCAGAGGGGGCTATGGCTACACCTTC. This codes for CASSLSPRGGYGYTF.

The rearrangement links TRBV3-1 (or the pseudogene TRBV3-2) to TRBJ2-1; D is unclear. Germline CDR1 is LGHDT and CDR2 is YNNKEL (reference sequence). The CDR3 consists of 15 residues. V gave up 0 bases and J gave up 0 bases, with 6 bases separating them. The chain's CDR3 is CASSQESYSYNEQFF. Here the CDR3 DNA reads TGTGCCAGCAGCCAAGAGTCTTACTCCTACAATGAGCAGTTCTTC.

This chain links TRBV5-1 with TRBJ2-3; D uncertain. Trimming took 0 bases from V and 4 from J, leaving 6 bases between them. CDR3 size: 13 residues. The V gene's germline CDR1 is SGHRS and CDR2 YFSETQ. In DNA form, the CDR3 reads TGCGCCAGCAGCTTGGACAGAGCAGATACGCAGTATTTT. It codes for CASSLDRADTQYF. Full variable domain (outside the CDR3, taken from reference TRBV5-1 and TRBJ2-3): KAGVTQTPRYLIKTRGQQVTLSCSPISGHRSVSWYQQTPGQGLQFLFEYFSETQRNKGNFPGRFSGRQFSNSRSEMNVSTLELGDSALYLCASSLDRADTQYFGPGTRLTVL.